The 7 T cell receptor beta chains below come from one sample, sequenced in a study of a mutant IDH1 vaccine in newly diagnosed glioma. Using immunoSEQ multiplex PCR, the repertoire was profiled, and TCRdb retains in-frame clones only, with some absent. The sample carries about 68,000 clones, approximately 88% recorded once. These receptors' antigens are unknown. The time point is: week 35, safety follow-up. Vaccinated patients received 300 ug of mutant IDH1 20-mer peptide per dose, with topical imiquimod. The sequenced sample was PBMCs, obtained from a glioma patient whose treatment included an IDH1 peptide vaccine. These receptors were obtained from a man between 18 and 29 years old with glioma.

The V and J genes are TRBV6-1 and TRBJ1-2; 7 bases fit TRBD1. Germline V gene lookup returns CDR1 MNHNS and CDR2 SASEGT. This CDR3 region has 14 residues. The V and J ends lost 7 bases and 8 bases, in that order; junction bases with no gene match: 13. In nucleotides, the CDR3 is TGTGCCAGCACCCGGGCGACAGGGTCATTAGGCTACACCTTC. This sequence encodes CASTRATGSLGYTF.

The J gene is TRBJ1-2, the V gene TRBV6-1; D call uncertain. Germline values: CDR1 MNHNS, CDR2 SASEGT. This CDR3 spans 15 amino acids. Trimming stripped 3 bases from V and 5 bases from J, with 16 bases between. CDR3 residues: CASSEVEGGEYGYTF. The CDR3 DNA reads as TGTGCCAGCAGTGAGGTAGAGGGAGGAGAGTATGGCTACACCTTC.

The chain carries TRBV19 and TRBJ1-5; weak D call: TRBD1 (5 bases). CDR1 LNHDA and CDR2 SQIVND come from the germline V gene (reference sequence). The ends were cut back, 5 bases at V and 6 bases at J, with 20 bases in the middle. The CDR3 extends over 16 amino acids. CDR3 region: CASSVPRGSRSQPQHF. DNA of the CDR3: TGTGCCAGTAGTGTCCCGCGGGGCTCCAGGAGTCAGCCCCAGCATTTT.

The chain carries TRBV19 and TRBJ2-2; D may be TRBD1 or TRBD2 (6 bases each). The CDR3 is 15 amino acids. V lost 8 bases and J lost 5, with 18 bases in between. CDR1 is LNHDA, CDR2 SQIVND, per germline (reference sequence). CDR3 nucleotides: TGTGCCAGTCGTGGGGGACGGAGGGGGACCGGGGAGCTGTTTTTT. Its protein product is CASRGGRRGTGELFF.

The chain combines TRBV4-2 with TRBJ2-7, with 10 bases matching TRBD1. The germline V gene encodes CDR1 LGHNA and CDR2 YNFKEQ. The trim removed 3 bases at V and 1 base at J, leaving 6 bases unmatched. This CDR3 has 16 residues. The CDR3 protein is CASSQGPGQGSYEQYF. The DNA for the CDR3 is TGTGCCAGCAGCCAGGGGCCGGGACAGGGGTCCTACGAGCAGTACTTC.

The chain joins TRBV19 to TRBJ2-6; possible D gene TRBD1, 6 bases. The CDR3 is 17 residues long. Deletions cut 2 bases from V and 0 bases from J, with 11 bases between. CDR1 and CDR2 (germline): LNHDA, SQIVND (reference sequence). This CDR3 reads CASSIPGAASGANVLTF. In DNA form, the CDR3 reads TGTGCCAGTAGTATACCAGGGGCAGCCTCTGGGGCCAACGTCCTGACTTTC.

The J gene is TRBJ2-2, the V gene TRBV13, with TRBD2 matching 10 bases. The V and J ends lost 3 bases and 6 bases, in that order; junction bases with no gene match: 10. Germline V gene data show CDR1 as PRHDT and CDR2 as FYEKMQ (reference sequence). CDR3 length: 17 amino acids. The chain's CDR3 is CASSFGLAGVLAGELFF. The CDR3 DNA reads TGTGCCAGCAGCTTCGGCCTAGCGGGAGTACTCGCCGGGGAGCTGTTTTTT.